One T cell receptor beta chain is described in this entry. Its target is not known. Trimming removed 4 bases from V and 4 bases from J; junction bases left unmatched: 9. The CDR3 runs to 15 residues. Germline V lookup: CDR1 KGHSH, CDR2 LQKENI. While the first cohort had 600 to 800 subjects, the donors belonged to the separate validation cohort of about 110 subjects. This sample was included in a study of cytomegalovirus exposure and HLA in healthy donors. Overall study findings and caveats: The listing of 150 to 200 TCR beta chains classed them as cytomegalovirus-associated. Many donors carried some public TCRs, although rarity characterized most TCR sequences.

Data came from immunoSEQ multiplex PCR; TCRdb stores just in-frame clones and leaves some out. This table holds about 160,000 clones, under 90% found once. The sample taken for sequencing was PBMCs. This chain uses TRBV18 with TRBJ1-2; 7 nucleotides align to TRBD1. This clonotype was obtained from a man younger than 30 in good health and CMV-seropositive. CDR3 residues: CASSLTEQGIYGYTF. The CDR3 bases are TGTGCCAGCTCACTTACTGAACAGGGGATCTATGGCTACACCTTC.